Detailed here is one TCR beta chain. Its target is unknown. This sample is part of a study of identical twins. The study, taken as a whole, reports: With abundant cord blood beta clonotypes, insertions were fewer; memory repertoires showed no such pattern. Analyses based on zero insertions could be partly confounded by invariant MAIT and iNKT cells. Models predicted too little out-of-frame TCR alpha sharing in monozygotic twins.

TCRdb itself ran the 5' RACE reads through MiXCR, one entry per CDR3 protein. Among around 240,000 distinct CDR3 sequences listed, about 10% were seen once. This CDR3 comprises 15 residues. Per germline, CDR1 SGHRS and CDR2 YFSETQ. With 5 bases clipped from V and 5 bases from J, the junction kept 6 bases outside the gene matches. Healthy Caucasians, and only they, were the donors. This TCR was sampled from a man aged 45-60 years in good health. The sample taken for sequencing was memory T cells sorted from blood. The rearrangement joins TRBV5-1 to TRBJ2-1; TRBD2 matches 11 bases. The CDR3 sequence is CASRMLAGGNNEQFF. CDR3 bases: TGCGCCAGCAGGATGCTAGCGGGAGGAAACAATGAGCAGTTCTTC.